These 24 T cell receptor beta chains were all obtained from the same sample, sequenced in a study of control samples from healthy donors and cancer patients. The repertoire was sequenced with immunoSEQ multiplex PCR; TCRdb's copy has only in-frame clones and lacks some. The sample shows about 75,000 clones, 94% of them seen only once. The specimen was blood. The source of these receptors is a woman aged 35 to 49 in good health.

Points on this clone: At the DNA level, this CDR3 is encoded by other sequences in the same sample as well. This chain connects TRBV11-2 to TRBJ2-1; 10 nucleotides align to TRBD2. The ends lost 0 bases at V and 1 base at J; junction bases unmatched: 6. The CDR3 runs to 18 residues. Per germline, CDR1 SGHAT and CDR2 FQNNGV. The CDR3 region is CASSLELAGAASYNEQFF. The CDR3 bases are TGTGCCAGCAGCTTAGAGCTAGCGGGAGCGGCGTCCTACAATGAGCAGTTCTTC.

The V call is TRBV19, the J call TRBJ2-7, with TRBD1 matching 8 bases. Trimming took 5 bases from V and 2 from J; bases not matched to a gene: 8. The germline V gene has CDR1 LNHDA and CDR2 SQIVND (reference sequence). This CDR3 contains 15 residues. The CDR3 region has the DNA TGTGCCAGTAGTCCGAGACAGGGGTCCGCCTACGAGCAGTACTTC. It is translated as CASSPRQGSAYEQYF.

This chain joins TRBV7-9 and TRBJ1-6; D not resolved. CDR3 length: 14 amino acids. V was pared by 4 bases and J by 6 bases, with 10 bases between. Germline CDR1 is SEHNR and CDR2 is FQNEAQ (reference sequence). This chain's CDR3 is CASSWAGANSPLHF. In nucleotides, the CDR3 is TGTGCCAGCAGCTGGGCCGGAGCTAATTCACCCCTCCACTTT.

This sequence joins TRBV29-1 and TRBJ2-7; no clear D gene. V lost 4 bases and J 8 bases, leaving 12 bases between the germline ends. Germline V gene data show CDR1 as SQVTM and CDR2 as ANQGSEA. This CDR3 comprises 11 residues. The CDR3 loop reads CSVVAYDQQYF. The CDR3 nucleotides are TGCAGCGTTGTGGCCTATGATCAGCAGTACTTC.

This clone appeared a single time. The CDR3 DNA is TGTGCCAGCAGCCTTGAGCCATGGTCCACTAATGAAAAACTGTTTTTT. Its translation: CASSLEPWSTNEKLFF. The rearrangement uses TRBV9 and TRBJ1-4; D gene ambiguous. Trimming stripped 4 bases from V and 2 bases from J, with 15 bases between. This CDR3 is built from 16 residues. The germline V gene encodes CDR1 SGDLS and CDR2 YYNGEE.

This chain uses TRBV18 with TRBJ1-1, with D possibly being TRBD1 (5 bases). Per the germline V gene, CDR1 is KGHSH and CDR2 is LQKENI. This CDR3 comprises 13 residues. The V end was cut by 4 bases, the J end by 5 bases, with 11 bases between. The chain's CDR3 is CASSLRGGTEAFF. DNA of the CDR3: TGTGCCAGCTCACTAAGGGGTGGGACTGAAGCTTTCTTT.

The genes are TRBV18 and TRBJ1-5; D call uncertain. V was clipped by 1 base and J by 5 bases, with 6 bases between them. The V gene's germline CDR1 is KGHSH and CDR2 LQKENI. The CDR3 has 13 residues. CDR3 DNA sequence: TGTGCCAGCTCACCACTCGCCGATCAGCCCCAGCATTTT. Its protein is CASSPLADQPQHF.

In the case of this clone: In the same sample, other DNA sequences code for this CDR3. The chain is built from TRBV7-8 and TRBJ2-1; unclear D gene. Trimming shortened V by 0 bases and J by 13 bases, and 16 bases separated the two germline ends. Germline CDR1 SGHVS, CDR2 FQNEAQ. The length of the CDR3 is 14 residues. The CDR3 DNA sequence: TGTGCCAGCAGCTTAGCTAGAGGAGTGGGCAGACAGTTCTTC. This translates into CASSLARGVGRQFF.

The chain combines TRBV5-6 with TRBJ1-3; perhaps TRBD1 as D (5 bases). The V end was cut by 4 bases, the J end by 3 bases, with 8 bases between. Per germline, CDR1 SGHDT and CDR2 YYEEEE. This CDR3 is 13 amino acids long. The CDR3 loop reads CASSQTGGNTIYF. In nucleotides, the CDR3 is TGTGCCAGCAGCCAAACAGGTGGAAACACCATATATTTT.

In this sample, this clone turned up a few times. The rearrangement uses TRBV19 and TRBJ2-2; tentatively, D is TRBD2 (7 bases). V lost 6 bases to trimming and J lost 0 bases, with 11 bases between them. The CDR3 loop spans 15 amino acids. Germline V gives CDR1 LNHDA, CDR2 SQIVND (reference sequence). As DNA, the CDR3 is TGTGCCAGTAGCCGGGGGGACACGAACACCGGGGAGCTGTTTTTT. Protein product: CASSRGDTNTGELFF. Looking up the rest from reference TRBV19 and TRBJ2-2 gives the full variable domain: DGGITQSPKYLFRKEGQNVTLSCEQNLNHDAMYWYRQDPGQGLRLIYYSQIVNDFQKGDIAEGYSVSREKKESFPLTVTSAQKNPTAFYLCASSRGDTNTGELFFGEGSRLTVL.

This chain links TRBV27 with TRBJ1-5; possibly TRBD1 for D (5 bases). This CDR3 spans 14 amino acids. V lost 7 bases and J 2 bases, leaving 12 bases between the germline ends. Germline V gives CDR1 MNHEY, CDR2 SMNVEV (reference sequence). In DNA form, the CDR3 reads TGTGCCAGCATGGAGCTGGGGGGCAATCAGCCCCAGCATTTT. This sequence encodes CASMELGGNQPQHF.

The chain uses TRBV9 and TRBJ2-7, with D possibly being TRBD2 (5 bases). V dropped 3 bases and J dropped 3 bases, with 16 bases sitting between them. The CDR3 has 15 amino acids. In germline, CDR1 is SGDLS, CDR2 YYNGEE. The CDR3 coding sequence is TGTGCCAGCAGCGGCGCTGAGGCGGGCGACTACGAGCAGTACTTC. It specifies CASSGAEAGDYEQYF. Looking up the rest from reference TRBV9 and TRBJ2-7 gives the full variable domain: DSGVTQTPKHLITATGQRVTLRCSPRSGDLSVYWYQQSLDQGLQFLIQYYNGEERAKGNILERFSAQQFPDLHSELNLSSLELGDSALYFCASSGAEAGDYEQYFGPGTRLTVT.

The genes are TRBV27 and TRBJ2-1; D is possibly TRBD2 (5 bases). V gave up 11 bases and J gave up 4 bases, with 12 bases separating them. The CDR3 has 12 amino acids. Looked up from germline, CDR1 is MNHEY and CDR2 is SMNVEV (reference sequence). CDR3: CAAAGNYNEQFF. CDR3 sequence (DNA): TGTGCCGCAGCCGGGAATTACAATGAGCAGTTCTTC.

V is TRBV7-7 and J is TRBJ2-5; D not certain. This CDR3 has 13 amino acids. Trimming pared 3 bases from V and 5 bases from J, leaving 10 bases between. In germline, CDR1 is SSHAT, CDR2 FNYEAQ (reference sequence). The DNA for the CDR3 is TGTGCCAGCAGCTTTAGTAACGGGGAGACCCAGTACTTC. It codes for CASSFSNGETQYF.

CDR3 nucleotide sequence: TGCGCCAGCAGCACTGGACAGGGGCGTTTAGTCGTCCTCGACAATGAGCAGTTCTTC. Encoded protein: CASSTGQGRLVVLDNEQFF. The gene calls are TRBV5-1 and TRBJ2-1, with 9 bases that match TRBD1. CDR1 SGHRS and CDR2 YFSETQ come from the germline V gene. The CDR3 has 19 amino acids. Unmatched junction bases numbered 19, after V lost 4 bases and J lost 5 bases.

The J gene is TRBJ2-7, the V gene TRBV9, with 8 positions matching TRBD1. V dropped 4 bases and J dropped 5; count of bases not matched to a gene: 11. The CDR3 sequence is 15 residues long. Germline-derived CDR1 and CDR2 are SGDLS and YYNGEE. For the CDR3, the DNA is TGTGCCAGCAGCCCAGAGGGACAGGAGGGACACGAGCAGTACTTC. It codes for CASSPEGQEGHEQYF.

V usage is TRBV20-1 and J usage is TRBJ2-1; no clear D gene. The germline V gene encodes CDR1 DFQATT and CDR2 SNEGSKA (reference sequence). The CDR3 runs to 10 residues. V was cut by 5 bases and J by 7 bases, with 6 bases left in between. CDR3: CSAPQNEQFF. CDR3 nucleotide sequence: TGCAGTGCTCCCCAAAATGAGCAGTTCTTC.

The rearrangement joins TRBV29-1 to TRBJ2-7; no firm D call. This CDR3 comprises 12 residues. The germline V gene encodes CDR1 SQVTM and CDR2 ANQGSEA. V was cut by 6 bases and J by 2 bases, with 11 bases left in between. The CDR3 bases are TGCAGCGTGAAGACGGTGGCCTACGAGCAGTACTTC. Its translation: CSVKTVAYEQYF.

This clone was detected only a few times. The chain employs TRBV5-1 and TRBJ1-1, with D unresolved. This CDR3 comprises 13 residues. Trimming removed 3 bases from V and 2 bases from J, with 8 bases in between. Germline lookup yields CDR1 SGHRS and CDR2 YFSETQ. CDR3 in DNA: TGCGCCAGCAGCTGGTCGACTAACACTGAAGCTTTCTTT. Translation: CASSWSTNTEAFF.

The chain employs TRBV19 and TRBJ2-2; TRBD1 matches 7 bases. The V segment lost 7 bases and the J segment 4 bases; nucleotides outside the gene matches: 6. Germline V gene sequence: CDR1 LNHDA, CDR2 SQIVND (reference sequence). This CDR3 is built from 14 residues. The CDR3 region is CASTETGSTGELFF. CDR3 nucleotides: TGTGCCAGTACCGAGACAGGGAGCACCGGGGAGCTGTTTTTT.

This clone was counted a single time. The rearrangement uses TRBV18 and TRBJ2-2; D could derive from TRBD1 or TRBD2 (5 bases each). Trimming took off 4 bases at V and 1 base at J, with 25 bases between the two ends. The CDR3 runs to 20 residues. Per germline, CDR1 KGHSH and CDR2 LQKENI. Here the CDR3 DNA reads TGTGCCAGCTCACGATCCCACGGGGCTCGGCTGGGCATGAACACCGGGGAGCTGTTTTTT. It translates to CASSRSHGARLGMNTGELFF.

The J gene is TRBJ2-3, the V gene TRBV7-2; 11 nucleotides agree with TRBD2. Per the germline V gene, CDR1 is SGHTA and CDR2 is FQGNSA. There are 16 residues in the CDR3. The V gene end was trimmed by 1 base and the J gene end by 2 bases; junction bases not matched to a gene: 2. The CDR3, as DNA: TGTGCCAGCAGCTTAGGACTAGCGGGGTACACAGATACGCAGTATTTT. Its protein product is CASSLGLAGYTDTQYF.

This clone was counted a few times. This chain links TRBV27 with TRBJ2-2; 8 bases map to TRBD1. CDR3 size: 15 residues. Germline CDR1 is MNHEY and CDR2 is SMNVEV (reference sequence). V dropped 6 bases and J dropped 1; count of bases not matched to a gene: 4. This CDR3 is CASRVGQGNTGELFF. The CDR3 DNA follows: TGTGCCAGCAGGGTCGGACAGGGGAACACCGGGGAGCTGTTTTTT.

The gene calls are TRBV12-5 and TRBJ2-7; 12 nucleotides match TRBD2. This CDR3 is built from 18 residues. Germline loops: CDR1 LGHNT, CDR2 FRNRAP. V shed 2 bases and J 0 bases; nucleotides not matched to a gene: 8. CDR3 bases: TGTGCTAGTGGTTTGCGGGGACTAGCGGGTATCTTCTCCTACGAGCAGTACTTC. Protein product: CASGLRGLAGIFSYEQYF.